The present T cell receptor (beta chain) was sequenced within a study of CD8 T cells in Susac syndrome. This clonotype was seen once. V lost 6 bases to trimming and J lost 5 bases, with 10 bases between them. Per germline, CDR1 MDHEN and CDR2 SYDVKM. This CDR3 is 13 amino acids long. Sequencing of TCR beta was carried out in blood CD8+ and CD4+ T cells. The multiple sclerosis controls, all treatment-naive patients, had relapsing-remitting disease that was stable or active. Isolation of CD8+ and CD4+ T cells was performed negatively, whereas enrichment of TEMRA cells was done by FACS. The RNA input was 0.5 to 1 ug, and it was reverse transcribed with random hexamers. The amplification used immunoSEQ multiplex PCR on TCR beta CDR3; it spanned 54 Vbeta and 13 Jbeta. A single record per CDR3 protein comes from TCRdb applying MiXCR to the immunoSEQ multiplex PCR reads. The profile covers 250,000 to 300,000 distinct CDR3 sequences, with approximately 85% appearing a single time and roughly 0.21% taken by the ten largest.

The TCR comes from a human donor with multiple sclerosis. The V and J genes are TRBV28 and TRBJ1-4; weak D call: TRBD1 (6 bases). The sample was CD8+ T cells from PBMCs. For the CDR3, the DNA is TGTGCCAGCAGCAGGGACATGAATGAAAAACTGTTTTTT. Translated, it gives CASSRDMNEKLFF.